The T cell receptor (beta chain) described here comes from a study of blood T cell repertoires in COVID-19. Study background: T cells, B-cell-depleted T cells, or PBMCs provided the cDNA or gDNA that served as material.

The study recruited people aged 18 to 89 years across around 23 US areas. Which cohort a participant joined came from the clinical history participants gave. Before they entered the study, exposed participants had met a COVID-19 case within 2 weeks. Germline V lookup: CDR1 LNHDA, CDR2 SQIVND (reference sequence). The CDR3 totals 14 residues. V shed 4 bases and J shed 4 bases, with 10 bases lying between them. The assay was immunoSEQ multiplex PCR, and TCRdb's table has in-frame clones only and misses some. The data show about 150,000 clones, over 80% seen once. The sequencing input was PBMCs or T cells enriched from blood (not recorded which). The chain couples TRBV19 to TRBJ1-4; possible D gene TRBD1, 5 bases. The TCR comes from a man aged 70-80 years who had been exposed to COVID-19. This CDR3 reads CASSTGQLNEKLFF. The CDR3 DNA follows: TGTGCCAGTAGTACAGGGCAACTTAATGAAAAACTGTTTTTT.